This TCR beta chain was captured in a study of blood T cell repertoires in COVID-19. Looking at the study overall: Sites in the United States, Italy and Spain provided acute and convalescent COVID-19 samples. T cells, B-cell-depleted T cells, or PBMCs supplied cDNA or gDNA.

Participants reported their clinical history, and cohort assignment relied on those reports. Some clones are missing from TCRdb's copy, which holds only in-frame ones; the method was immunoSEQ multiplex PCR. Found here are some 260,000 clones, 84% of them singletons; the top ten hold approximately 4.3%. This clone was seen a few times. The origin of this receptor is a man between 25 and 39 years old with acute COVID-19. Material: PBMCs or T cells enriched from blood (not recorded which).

CDR3 residues: CASSVAGGQETQYF. The DNA of the CDR3 is TGCGCCAGCAGTGTAGCGGGAGGGCAAGAGACCCAGTACTTC. The chain joins TRBV10-1 to TRBJ2-5; 11 bases map to TRBD2. Germline V gives CDR1 WNHNN, CDR2 SYGVQD (reference sequence). V shed 4 bases, J shed 2 bases, and the junction held 0 bases outside the gene matches. This CDR3 spans 14 amino acids.